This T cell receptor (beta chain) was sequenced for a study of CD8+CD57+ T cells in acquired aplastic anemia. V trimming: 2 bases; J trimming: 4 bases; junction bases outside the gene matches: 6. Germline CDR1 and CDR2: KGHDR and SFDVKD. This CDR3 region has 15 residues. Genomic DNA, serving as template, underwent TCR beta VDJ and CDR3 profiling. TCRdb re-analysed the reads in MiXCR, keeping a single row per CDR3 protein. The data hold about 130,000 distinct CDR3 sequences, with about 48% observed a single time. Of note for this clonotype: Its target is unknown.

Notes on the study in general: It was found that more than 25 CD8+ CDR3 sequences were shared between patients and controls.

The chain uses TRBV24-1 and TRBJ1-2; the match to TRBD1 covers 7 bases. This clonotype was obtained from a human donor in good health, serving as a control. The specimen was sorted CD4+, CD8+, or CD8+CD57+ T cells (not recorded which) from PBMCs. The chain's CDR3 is CATSDSRTGGYGYTF. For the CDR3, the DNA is TGTGCCACCAGTGATTCCCGGACAGGAGGCTATGGCTACACCTTC.